A single sample is the source of the 6 T cell receptor beta chains below, sequenced in a study of identical twins. One entry per CDR3 protein, called by TCRdb with MiXCR from the 5' RACE reads. In the table there are about 340,000 distinct CDR3 sequences, about 10% of which are singletons. The sequenced sample was naive T cells sorted from blood. These receptors originate from a woman aged 45-65 years in good health.

The chain is built from TRBV5-1 and TRBJ2-1; 12 bases are a match to TRBD2. The V and J ends lost 4 bases and 9 bases, in that order; junction bases with no gene match: 8. Germline values: CDR1 SGHRS, CDR2 YFSETQ. The CDR3 contains 15 residues. The CDR3 spells CASSPGLAGSGEQFF. The CDR3, as DNA: TGCGCCAGCAGCCCGGGACTAGCGGGTTCGGGTGAGCAGTTCTTC. The complete variable domain, with remaining parts taken from reference TRBV5-1 and TRBJ2-1, reads KAGVTQTPRYLIKTRGQQVTLSCSPISGHRSVSWYQQTPGQGLQFLFEYFSETQRNKGNFPGRFSGRQFSNSRSEMNVSTLELGDSALYLCASSPGLAGSGEQFFGPGTRLTVL.

This clonotype was counted many times. The gene calls are TRBV24-1 and TRBJ2-1; 7 positions match TRBD2. After removal of 4 bases from V and 10 bases from J, the junction contained 12 bases not matched to a gene. The length of the CDR3 is 15 residues. Germline lookup yields CDR1 KGHDR and CDR2 SFDVKD. This chain's CDR3 is CATSDRGAGAREQFF. The CDR3 region has the DNA TGTGCCACCAGTGACCGCGGGGCGGGAGCAAGGGAGCAGTTCTTC.

This clonotype was observed at least ten times. CDR3 in DNA: TGTGCCAGCAGTGCCAACGTGTTACAGCAGTTCTTC. Translation gives CASSANVLQQFF. The V gene is TRBV6-1, the J gene TRBJ2-1; D is ambiguous. The V gene lost 4 bases and the J gene lost 11 bases, with 12 bases spanning the gap. Germline V gene sequence: CDR1 MNHNS, CDR2 SASEGT. The CDR3 has 12 residues.

This clonotype was found a few times. The genes are TRBV6-1 and TRBJ1-2; maybe TRBD1 (5 bases). The CDR3 totals 15 residues. The V gene's germline CDR1 is MNHNS and CDR2 SASEGT. Deletions cut 8 bases from V and 5 bases from J, with 21 bases between. CDR3 in amino acids: CASGQNRGLKYGYTF. CDR3 DNA sequence: TGTGCCAGCGGACAAAATAGGGGCCTGAAGTATGGCTACACCTTC.

This clonotype was seen only a few times. The CDR3 region has the DNA TGCGCCAGCAGTGAGTCAGGACTAGGCACAGATACGCAGTATTTT. Translation: CASSESGLGTDTQYF. V and J are TRBV10-2 and TRBJ2-3, with 7 bases fitting TRBD2. Germline CDR1 reads WSHSY; CDR2 reads SAAADI. The CDR3 has 15 amino acids. J lost 1 base, V lost 0 bases, and 1 base had no gene match.

As to this clonotype: Germline is not matched at one junction end, which may reflect a read error. This rearrangement joins TRBV5-1 to TRBJ2-1, with D unresolved. Germline CDR1 reads SGHRS; CDR2 reads YFSETQ. This CDR3 is 11 amino acids long. This CDR3 is CASSLNRAFYF. In nucleotides, the CDR3 is TGCGCCAGCAGCTTGAATAGAGCATTCTACTTC.